This T cell receptor (beta chain) was profiled in a study of CD8 T cells in Susac syndrome. The diagnostic criteria were recently defined, and patients with Susac syndrome met them for definite or probable disease. Negative isolation yielded CD4+ and CD8+ T cells, and FACS enriched TEMRA cells. The CDR3 has 15 amino acids. Germline V gene lookup returns CDR1 SGHNT and CDR2 YYREEE (reference sequence). Trimming pared 0 bases from V and 1 base from J, leaving 5 bases between. Random hexamers served to reverse transcribe roughly 0.5 to 1 ug RNA. TCRdb reanalysed the immunoSEQ multiplex PCR reads using MiXCR and keeps one entry per CDR3 protein. The table records approximately 180,000 distinct CDR3 sequences, roughly nine tenths of them present only once.

V and J are TRBV5-4 and TRBJ2-6, with D uncertain. The receptor's source is a human donor with Susac syndrome. The sample was CD4+ T cells from PBMCs. The CDR3: CASSLVLSGANVLTF. DNA for the CDR3: TGTGCCAGCAGCTTGGTATTATCTGGGGCCAACGTCCTGACTTTC.